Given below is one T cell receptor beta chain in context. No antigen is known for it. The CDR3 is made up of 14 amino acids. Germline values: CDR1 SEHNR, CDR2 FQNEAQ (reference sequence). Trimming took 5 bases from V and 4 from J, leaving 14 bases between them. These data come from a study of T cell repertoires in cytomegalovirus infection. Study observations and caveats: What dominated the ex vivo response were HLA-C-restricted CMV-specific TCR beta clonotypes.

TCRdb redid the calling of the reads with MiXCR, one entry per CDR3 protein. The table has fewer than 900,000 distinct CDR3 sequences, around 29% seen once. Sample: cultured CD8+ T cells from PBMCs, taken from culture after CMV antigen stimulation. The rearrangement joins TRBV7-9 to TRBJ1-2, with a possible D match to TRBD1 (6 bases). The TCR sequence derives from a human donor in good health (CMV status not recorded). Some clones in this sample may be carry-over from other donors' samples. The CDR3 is CASSPIQGGYGYTF. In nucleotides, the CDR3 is TGTGCCAGCAGCCCAATACAGGGCGGCTATGGCTACACCTTC.